The source of this T cell receptor (beta chain) is a study of CD8 T cells in Susac syndrome. It was negative isolation that provided the CD8+ and CD4+ T cells, whereas TEMRA cells were enriched by FACS. Deletions cut 5 bases from V and 6 bases from J, with 20 bases between. This CDR3 has 15 residues. Random hexamers were used to reverse transcribe the RNA input (about 0.45 to 1 ug). The TCR beta CDR3 was amplified by immunoSEQ multiplex PCR across 54 Vbeta, 13 Jbeta. TCRdb passed the immunoSEQ multiplex PCR reads through MiXCR, listing each CDR3 protein once. The sample lists about 280,000 distinct CDR3 sequences, more than 75% seen once, with over 0.1% in the top ten.

V is TRBV12-3 or TRBV12-4 and J is TRBJ2-7; D call uncertain. Source material: CD8+ T cells from PBMCs. The sequence came from a human donor with multiple sclerosis. The CDR3 DNA sequence: TGTGCCAGCAGTCCGCGGACGGAAAGGTACCCCGAGCAGTACTTC. Its protein is CASSPRTERYPEQYF.